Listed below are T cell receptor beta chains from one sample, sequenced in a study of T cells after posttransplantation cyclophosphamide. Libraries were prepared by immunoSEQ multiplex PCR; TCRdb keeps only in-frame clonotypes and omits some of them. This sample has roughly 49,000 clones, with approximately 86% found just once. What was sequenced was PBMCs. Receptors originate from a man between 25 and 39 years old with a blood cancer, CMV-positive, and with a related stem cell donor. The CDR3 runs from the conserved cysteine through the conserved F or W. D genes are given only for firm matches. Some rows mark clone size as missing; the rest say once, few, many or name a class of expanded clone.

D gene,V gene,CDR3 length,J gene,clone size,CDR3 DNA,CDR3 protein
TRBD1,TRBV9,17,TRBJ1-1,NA,TGTGCCAGCAGCCCTCATGGGGGACAGGGGAGGAACACTGAAGCTTTCTTT,CASSPHGGQGRNTEAFF
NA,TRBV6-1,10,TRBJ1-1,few,TGTGCCAGTAGAATCACTGAAGCTTTCTTT,CASRITEAFF
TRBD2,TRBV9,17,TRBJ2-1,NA,TGTGCCAGCAGCGTAGGGGCCCGGAGCGGGAGGGCCACTGAGCAGTTCTTC,CASSVGARSGRATEQFF
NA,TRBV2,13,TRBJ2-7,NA,TGTGCCAGCAGGAGAACCTTTTTCTACGAGCAGTACTTC,CASRRTFFYEQYF
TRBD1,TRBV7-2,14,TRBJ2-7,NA,TGTGCCAGCAGCTCGACAGGGGGCTACTACGAGCAGTACTTC,CASSSTGGYYEQYF
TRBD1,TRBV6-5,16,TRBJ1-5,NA,TGTGCCAGCAGTTACTCCGGGACAGAAGGAGGACAGCCCCAGCATTTT,CASSYSGTEGGQPQHF
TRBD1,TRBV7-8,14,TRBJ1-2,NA,TGTGCCAGCAGCCAGAGGGTAGGGGGCCATGGCTACACCTTC,CASSQRVGGHGYTF
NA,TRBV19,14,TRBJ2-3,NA,TGTGCCAGTAGTATTGAGACAGGAGCAGATACGCAGTATTTT,CASSIETGADTQYF
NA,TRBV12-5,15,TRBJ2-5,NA,TGTGCTAGTGATCGTACACCAGGATTTCAAGAGACCCAGTACTTC,CASDRTPGFQETQYF
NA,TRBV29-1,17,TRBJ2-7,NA,TGCAGCGTTGAAGACTTTCGGGTCGACATGGGGGCTTACGAGCAGTACTTC,CSVEDFRVDMGAYEQYF
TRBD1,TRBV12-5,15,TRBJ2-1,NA,TGTGCTAGTGGTTTGGAGGGGGCCTCCTACAATGAGCAGTTCTTC,CASGLEGASYNEQFF
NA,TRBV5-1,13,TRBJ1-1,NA,TGCGCCAGCAGCTTGGACAGGGTCACTGAAGCTTTCTTT,CASSLDRVTEAFF
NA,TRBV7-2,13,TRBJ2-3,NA,TGTGCCAGCAGCCCATTAAGAGCAGATACGCAGTATTTT,CASSPLRADTQYF
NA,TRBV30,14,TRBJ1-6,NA,TGTGCCTGCCGCCACAAGGGGCTGGATTCACCCCTCCACTTT,CACRHKGLDSPLHF
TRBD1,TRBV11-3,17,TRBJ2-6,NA,TGTGCCAGCAGCTGGGGACAGGGATCTGCTGGGGCCAACGTCCTGACTTTC,CASSWGQGSAGANVLTF
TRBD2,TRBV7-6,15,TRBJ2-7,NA,TGTGCCAGCAGCCCTCTAGCGGGAGGCTCCTACGAGCAGTACTTC,CASSPLAGGSYEQYF
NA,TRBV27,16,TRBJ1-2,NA,TGTGCCAGCACGAGGGCAGGGTTTCCCTTAGCGGATGGCTACACCTTC,CASTRAGFPLADGYTF
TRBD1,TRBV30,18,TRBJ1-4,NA,TGTGCCTGGTCCCAGCCGGGACAGGGGACTCAAACTAATGAAAAACTGTTTTTT,CAWSQPGQGTQTNEKLFF
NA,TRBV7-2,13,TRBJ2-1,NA,TGTGCCAGCAGCTTCCAATCCTACAATGAGCAGTTCTTC,CASSFQSYNEQFF
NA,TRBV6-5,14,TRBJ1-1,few,TGTGCCAGCACGGACAATCAGGTAAACACTGAAGCTTTCTTT,CASTDNQVNTEAFF
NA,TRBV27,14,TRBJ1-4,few,TGTGCCAGCAGTTACAGGACGTCGAGTGAAAAACTGTTTTTT,CASSYRTSSEKLFF
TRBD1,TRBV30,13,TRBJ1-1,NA,TGTGCCTGGAATCAGGGGGCGAACACTGAAGCTTTCTTT,CAWNQGANTEAFF
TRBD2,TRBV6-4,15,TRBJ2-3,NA,TGTGCCAGCAGTGACGGGACTAGCCCCACAGATACGCAGTATTTT,CASSDGTSPTDTQYF
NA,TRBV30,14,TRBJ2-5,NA,TGTGCCTGGAGTGTTTGGGGAGCGGGTGAGACCCAGTACTTC,CAWSVWGAGETQYF
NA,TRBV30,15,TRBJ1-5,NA,TGTGCCTGGAGTGTAAGTGGGGGGAGCAATCAGCCCCAGCATTTT,CAWSVSGGSNQPQHF
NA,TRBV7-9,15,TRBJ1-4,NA,TGTGCCAGCAGCTTAGAGGCCAGGCTATCCGAAAAACTGTTTTTT,CASSLEARLSEKLFF
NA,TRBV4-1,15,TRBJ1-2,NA,TGCGCCAGCAGCCAAGACGGGGGGTACAACTATGGCTACACCTTC,CASSQDGGYNYGYTF
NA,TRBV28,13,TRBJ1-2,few,TGTGCCAGCAGTTTGCAACTCCACTATGGCTACACCTTC,CASSLQLHYGYTF
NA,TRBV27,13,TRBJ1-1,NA,TGTGCCAGCAGTTTGGGGGGGAACACTGAAGCTTTCTTT,CASSLGGNTEAFF
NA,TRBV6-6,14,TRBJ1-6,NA,TGTGCCAGCAGTCCCACAGGGTCGGACTCACCCCTCCACTTT,CASSPTGSDSPLHF
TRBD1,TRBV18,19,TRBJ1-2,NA,TGTGCCAGCTCACCACCGACTTTAGGGACAGCCTGGAGTAACTATGGCTACACCTTC,CASSPPTLGTAWSNYGYTF
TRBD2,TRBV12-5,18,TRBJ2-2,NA,TGTGCTAGTGGTTTGGTACTGTGGACTAGCAGTGATCCCGGGGAGCTGTTTTTT,CASGLVLWTSSDPGELFF
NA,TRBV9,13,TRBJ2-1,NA,TGTGCCAGCGGGGCGGTGTTACAGGGTGAGCAGTTCTTC,CASGAVLQGEQFF
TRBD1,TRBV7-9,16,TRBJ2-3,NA,TGTGCCAGCAGCTTAACCCGACAGGGAGGCACAGATACGCAGTATTTT,CASSLTRQGGTDTQYF
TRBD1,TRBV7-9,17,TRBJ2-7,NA,TGTGCCAGCAGACCAAACGCAAGGGGGCTGGGGGCCTACGAGCAGTACTTC,CASRPNARGLGAYEQYF
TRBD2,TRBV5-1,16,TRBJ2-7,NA,TGCGCCAGCAGCCTACAGACTAGCGGGAGGGACTACGAGCAGTACTTC,CASSLQTSGRDYEQYF
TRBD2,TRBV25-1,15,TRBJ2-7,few,TGTGCCAGCAGTGAGACTAGCGGGACCCCTATACAGCAGTACTTC,CASSETSGTPIQQYF
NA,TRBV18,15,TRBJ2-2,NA,TGTGCCAGCTCACCACGAGGGTCTAGGACCGGGGAGCTGTTTTTT,CASSPRGSRTGELFF
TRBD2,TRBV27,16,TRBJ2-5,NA,TGTGCCAGCAGTTTGGCTAGCGGGAGGGCCGCAGAGACCCAGTACTTC,CASSLASGRAAETQYF
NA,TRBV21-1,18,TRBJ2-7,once,TGTGCCAGCAGCAAAGGGCCGGGCGTCAGCGGGAGCGCCTACGAGCAGTACTTC,CASSKGPGVSGSAYEQYF
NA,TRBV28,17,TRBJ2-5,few,TGTGCCAGCGGCGACTCGATCGGGTTGGGTTCCATAGAGACCCAGTACTTC,CASGDSIGLGSIETQYF
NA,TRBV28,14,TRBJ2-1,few,TGTGCCAGCGTAGCGGCGGAGTCCTACAATGAGCAGTTCTTC,CASVAAESYNEQFF
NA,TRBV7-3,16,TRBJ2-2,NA,TGTGCCAGCAGCTTAACTTACTCCTCGAACACCGGGGAGCTGTTTTTT,CASSLTYSSNTGELFF
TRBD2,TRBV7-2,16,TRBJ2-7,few,TGTGCCAGCAGCTTGGAAGGACTAGCGGGGCCCTACGAGCAGTACTTC,CASSLEGLAGPYEQYF
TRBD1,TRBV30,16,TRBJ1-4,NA,TGTGCCTGGAGTGTCCGGGGACAGGGATCGGTGGGGAAACTGTTTTTT,CAWSVRGQGSVGKLFF
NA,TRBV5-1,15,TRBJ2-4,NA,TGCGCCAGCAGCTTGGATAGGCTAGGAGAGGGCATTCAGTACTTC,CASSLDRLGEGIQYF
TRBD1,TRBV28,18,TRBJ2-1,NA,TGTGCCAGCCTGAAGGGACAGGGGGCAATTTCCGCGGGGAATGAGCAGTTCTTC,CASLKGQGAISAGNEQFF
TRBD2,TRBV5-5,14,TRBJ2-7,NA,TGTGCCAGCAGCTTGACTAGCGGGACTTACGAGCAGTACTTC,CASSLTSGTYEQYF
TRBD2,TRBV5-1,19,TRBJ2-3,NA,TGCGCCAGCAGCTGGGGCCTGGGGACTAGCGGGGGGAGCACAGATACGCAGTATTTT,CASSWGLGTSGGSTDTQYF
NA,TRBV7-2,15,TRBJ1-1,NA,TGTGCCAGCAGAAAGACTGGCGCGGGGAACACTGAAGCTTTCTTT,CASRKTGAGNTEAFF
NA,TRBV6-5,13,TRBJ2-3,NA,TGTGCCAGCAGTTACTCTGACCCCGGGACGCAGTATTTT,CASSYSDPGTQYF
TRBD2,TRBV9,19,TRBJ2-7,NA,TGTGCCAGCAGCGCCGAATGGCTAAGCGGGACTAGCGGGCCCTACGAGCAGTACTTC,CASSAEWLSGTSGPYEQYF
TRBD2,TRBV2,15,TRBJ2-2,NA,TGTGCCAGCAGACCCCCCGGGGGGGACACCGGGGAGCTGTTTTTT,CASRPPGGDTGELFF
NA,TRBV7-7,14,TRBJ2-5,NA,TGTGCTAGCAGCGAGGACGGTACGGGGGAGACCCAGTACTTC,CASSEDGTGETQYF
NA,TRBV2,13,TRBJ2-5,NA,TGTGCCAGCAGTGAATATCTTCAAGAGACCCAGTACTTC,CASSEYLQETQYF
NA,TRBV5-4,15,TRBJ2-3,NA,TGTGCCAGCACTAGGCGGGGAATGGGCACAGATACGCAGTATTTT,CASTRRGMGTDTQYF
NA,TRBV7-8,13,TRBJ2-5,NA,TGTGCCAGCAGCTTCGTTGACCAAGAGACCCAGTACTTC,CASSFVDQETQYF
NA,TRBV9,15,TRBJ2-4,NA,TGTGCCAGCAGCGAGGAGGGGGGGGCCAAAAACATTCAGTACTTC,CASSEEGGAKNIQYF
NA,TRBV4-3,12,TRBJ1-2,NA,TGCGCCAGCAACCTACAGGGTGGGGGCTACACCTTC,CASNLQGGGYTF